The present entry profiles one T cell receptor (beta chain) with its context. Its specificity is unknown. A junction end diverges from the germline sequence, so it may reflect a read error. This sample is part of a study of chemoradiotherapy in HPV16-positive cancers. Broader study findings: Candidate HPV-specific clones and E7-related TCR motifs grew in tumor during treatment.

Using immunoSEQ multiplex PCR, the repertoire was profiled, and TCRdb retains in-frame clones only, with some absent. The table records around 2,800 clones, 70% to 90% of them present only once. Repertoires were sampled repeatedly during chemoradiotherapy. The CDR3 loop spans 12 amino acids. Germline V gene lookup returns CDR1 SEHNR and CDR2 FQNEAQ (reference sequence). The TCR was taken from a human donor with HPV-associated anogenital cancer. Sequenced here: tumor tissue, sampled from a patient who underwent chemoradiotherapy. The rearrangement joins TRBV7-9 to TRBJ1-6, with a possible D match to TRBD1 (5 bases). CDR3 nucleotides: TGTGCCAGCAGTTTAGGGGAAGGTCCCCTCCACTTT. Translation gives CASSLGEGPLHF.